The T cell receptor beta chain described here comes from a study of blood T cell repertoires in COVID-19. Study in general: The origin of the acute and convalescent COVID-19 samples was the United States, Italy and Spain. T cells, B-cell-depleted T cells, or PBMCs supplied cDNA or gDNA.

From germline, CDR1 is MGHRA and CDR2 YSYEKL. V was pared by 4 bases and J by 7 bases, with 20 bases between. The CDR3 totals 16 residues. In the authors' workflow: Scientists estimated how many nucleated cells there were by amplifying reference gene primers. Using immunoSEQ multiplex PCR, the repertoire was profiled, and TCRdb retains in-frame clones only, with some absent. That table is the source of V, J and clone size, and D and trimming were worked out from the DNA. The table lists approximately 250,000 clones, around 90% of them singletons. The chain is built from TRBV4-1 and TRBJ2-1, with D possibly matching TRBD2 (7 bases). Sequenced input: PBMCs or T cells enriched from blood (not recorded which). The sequence was collected from a woman aged 60-70 years in a cohort exposed to, infected with or recovered from COVID-19 (not recorded which). The CDR3 loop reads CASSLAGRGIRNEQFF. CDR3 nucleotides: TGCGCCAGCAGCCTCGCGGGGAGGGGGATTAGGAATGAGCAGTTCTTC.